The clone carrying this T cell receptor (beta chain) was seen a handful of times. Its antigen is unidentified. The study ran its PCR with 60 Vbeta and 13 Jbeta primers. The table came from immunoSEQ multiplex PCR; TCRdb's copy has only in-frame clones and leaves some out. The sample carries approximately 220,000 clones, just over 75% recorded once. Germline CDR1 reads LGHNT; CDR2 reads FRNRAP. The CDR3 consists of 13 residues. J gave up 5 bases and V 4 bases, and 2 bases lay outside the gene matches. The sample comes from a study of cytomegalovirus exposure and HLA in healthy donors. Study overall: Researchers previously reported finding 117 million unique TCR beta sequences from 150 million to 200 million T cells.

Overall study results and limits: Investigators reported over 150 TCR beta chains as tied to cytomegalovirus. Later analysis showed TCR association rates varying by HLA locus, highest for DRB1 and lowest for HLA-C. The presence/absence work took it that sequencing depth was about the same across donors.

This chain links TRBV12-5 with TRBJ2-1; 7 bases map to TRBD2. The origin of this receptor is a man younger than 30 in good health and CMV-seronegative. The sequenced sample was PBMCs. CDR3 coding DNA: TGTGCTAGTGGTTGGAGCGGGAACAATGAGCAGTTCTTC. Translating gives CASGWSGNNEQFF. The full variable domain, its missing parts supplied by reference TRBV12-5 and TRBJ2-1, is DARVTQTPRHKVTEMGQEVTMRCQPILGHNTVFWYRQTMMQGLELLAYFRNRAPLDDSGMPKDRFSAEMPDATLATLKIQPSEPRDSAVYFCASGWSGNNEQFFGPGTRLTVL.